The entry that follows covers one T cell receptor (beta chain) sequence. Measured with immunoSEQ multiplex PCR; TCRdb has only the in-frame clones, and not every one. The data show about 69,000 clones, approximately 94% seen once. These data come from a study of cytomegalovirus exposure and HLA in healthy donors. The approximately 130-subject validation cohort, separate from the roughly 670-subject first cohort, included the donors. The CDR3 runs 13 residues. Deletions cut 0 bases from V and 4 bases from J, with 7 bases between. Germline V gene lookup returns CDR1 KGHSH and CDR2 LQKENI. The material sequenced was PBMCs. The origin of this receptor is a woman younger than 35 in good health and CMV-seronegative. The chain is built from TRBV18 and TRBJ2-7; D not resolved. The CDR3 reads CASSPPASYEQYF. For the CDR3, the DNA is TGTGCCAGCTCACCACCGGCCTCATACGAGCAGTACTTC.